A single sample gave rise to the 30 T cell receptor beta chains below, sequenced in a study of cytomegalovirus exposure and HLA in healthy donors (dated by TCRdb to about 2017). The method was the immunoSEQ multiplex PCR assay. For the multiplex PCR, a mixture combining 60 forward primers for TCR Vbeta segments and 13 reverse primers for TCR Jbeta segments was used. Entries here come from immuneACCESS through TCRdb and include only in-frame sequences with V and J called. Some clones fail to appear in such tables; in the studies checked, an unresolved V gene covers under half of the shortfall, and the cause of the remainder is unknown. The sample contains around 120,000 clones, roughly 69% of them found a single time. The ten largest clones capture less than 3.5% of the sample. Source material: PBMCs. These receptors came from a human donor in good health.

This chain joins TRBV19 and TRBJ2-7; TRBD2 aligns across 12 bases. This CDR3 is 13 amino acids long. V lost 3 bases and J lost 6; bases outside the gene matches: 0. The germline V gene encodes CDR1 LNHDA and CDR2 SQIVND (reference sequence). CDR3 amino acids: CASSMGLAGEQYF. For the CDR3, the DNA is TGTGCCAGTAGTATGGGACTAGCGGGCGAGCAGTACTTC.

V gene TRBV7-2 combines with J gene TRBJ2-1, with unresolved D. The CDR3 contains 13 residues. Germline assignment: CDR1 SGHTA and CDR2 FQGNSA. V was pared by 1 base and J by 10 bases, with 11 bases between. The CDR3 spells CASSLGALREQFF. DNA for the CDR3: TGTGCCAGCAGCTTAGGGGCCCTACGGGAGCAGTTCTTC.

This clone was counted between two and nine times. V and J are TRBV2 and TRBJ1-5, with 8 bases lining up with TRBD1. This CDR3 spans 15 amino acids. V was pared by 7 bases and J by 0 bases, with 5 bases of the junction left unmatched. The germline gives CDR1 SNHLY, CDR2 FYNNEI. As DNA, the CDR3 is TGTGCCAGCACTCCCCAGGGGGCTAGCAATCAGCCCCAGCATTTT. Amino acid sequence: CASTPQGASNQPQHF.

V usage is TRBV7-2 and J usage is TRBJ2-3, with 7 bases that match TRBD1. Germline V lookup: CDR1 SGHTA, CDR2 FQGNSA. The CDR3 totals 16 residues. V gave up 9 bases and J gave up 0 bases; unmatched junction bases: 12. CDR3 DNA: TGTGCCAGTCGAGGGGACAGCGCTTCTAGCACAGATACGCAGTATTTT. Protein: CASRGDSASSTDTQYF.

The V and J genes are TRBV28 and TRBJ2-7; no clear D gene. Deletions cut 3 bases from V and 4 bases from J, with 13 bases between. The CDR3 is 14 residues long. Germline V lookup: CDR1 MDHEN, CDR2 SYDVKM. CDR3 sequence (DNA): TGTGCCAGCAGTTTTGAGAACTCTGCATACGAGCAGTACTTC. Translation gives CASSFENSAYEQYF.

V and J are TRBV30 and TRBJ2-2, with a weak D call TRBD1 (6 bases). Germline loops: CDR1 GTSNPN, CDR2 SVGIG (reference sequence). Trimming removed 3 bases at V and 1 base at J, with 12 bases between. The CDR3 is 15 residues long. CDR3 DNA: TGTGCCTGGAGCCCCGGGACACTGAACACCGGGGAGCTGTTTTTT. Residues: CAWSPGTLNTGELFF. Using reference TRBV30 and TRBJ2-2 for the parts outside the CDR3, the full variable domain is SQTIHQWPATLVQPVGSPLSLECTVEGTSNPNLYWYRQAAGRGLQLLFYSVGIGQISSEVPQNLSASRPQDRQFILSSKKLLLSDSGFYLCAWSPGTLNTGELFFGEGSRLTVL.

The rearrangement links TRBV6-5 to TRBJ2-7, with D possibly TRBD2 on 6 matching bases. This CDR3 has 15 amino acids. Trimming removed 5 bases at V and 1 base at J, with 15 bases between. Germline-derived CDR1 and CDR2 are MNHEY and SVGAGI. In DNA, the CDR3 is TGTGCCAGCAGTCGGGGGTCGATGGGATCCTACGAGCAGTACTTC. Protein sequence: CASSRGSMGSYEQYF.

The V gene is TRBV5-6, the J gene TRBJ2-1; 10 nucleotides agree with TRBD1. Trimming cost V 3 bases and J 6 bases; bases outside gene matches: 9. Per germline, CDR1 SGHDT and CDR2 YYEEEE. This CDR3 contains 16 residues. CDR3 sequence (DNA): TGTGCCAGCAGCTCCCAACCGGGACAGGGGTTCAATGAGCAGTTCTTC. Translation: CASSSQPGQGFNEQFF.

The rearrangement uses TRBV6-5 and TRBJ1-2, with a weak D call TRBD1 (6 bases). This CDR3 is built from 15 residues. The germline CDR1 and CDR2 sequences are MNHEY and SVGAGI. The ends were cut back, 6 bases at V and 3 bases at J, with 17 bases in the middle. The CDR3 DNA sequence: TGTGCCAGCAGGCCAGGGGCATATGTCGACTATGGCTACACCTTC. The encoded protein is CASRPGAYVDYGYTF.

This clone showed up just once. The chain has TRBV27 and TRBJ2-3; D unresolved. Germline lookup yields CDR1 MNHEY and CDR2 SMNVEV (reference sequence). Trimming removed 8 bases at V and 7 bases at J, with 13 bases between. The CDR3 is 12 residues long. In DNA, the CDR3 is TGTGCCAGCGGTTGGGCCGAGTATACGCAGTATTTT. Encoded protein: CASGWAEYTQYF.

The rearrangement uses TRBV30 and TRBJ2-7, with 7 bases lining up with TRBD1. The V gene end was trimmed by 5 bases and the J gene end by 0 bases; junction bases not matched to a gene: 7. The germline CDR1 and CDR2 sequences are GTSNPN and SVGIG (reference sequence). The CDR3 sequence is 14 residues long. CDR3: CAWEDRATSYEQYF. The CDR3 coding sequence is TGTGCCTGGGAAGACAGGGCCACCTCCTACGAGCAGTACTTC.

V gene TRBV27 combines with J gene TRBJ2-7; D may be TRBD2 (5 bases). V lost 5 bases and J lost 4, with 12 bases in between. The germline gives CDR1 MNHEY, CDR2 SMNVEV (reference sequence). This CDR3 has 13 amino acids. The chain's CDR3 is CASSEGWTYEQYF. The CDR3 DNA follows: TGTGCCAGCAGTGAGGGTTGGACTTACGAGCAGTACTTC.

This chain uses TRBV5-1 with TRBJ2-3; 12 positions match TRBD2. The CDR3 consists of 16 residues. V lost 4 bases and J lost 7; bases outside the gene matches: 10. Germline loops: CDR1 SGHRS, CDR2 YFSETQ. The CDR3 loop reads CASSSTSGGPQYTQYF. CDR3 in DNA: TGCGCCAGCAGCAGCACTAGCGGGGGGCCTCAGTATACGCAGTATTTT.

The chain is built from TRBV6-5 and TRBJ2-5; TRBD2 agrees at 7 bases. The CDR3 spans 15 residues. Trimming at V came to 2 bases and at J to 4 bases, leaving 7 bases not matched to a gene. Germline CDR1 is MNHEY and CDR2 is SVGAGI. As DNA, the CDR3 is TGTGCCAGCAGTTACGGTGGGGGGAGGGGAGAGACCCAGTACTTC. Its protein product is CASSYGGGRGETQYF.

V is TRBV5-4 and J is TRBJ2-1, with 10 bases lining up with TRBD2. Germline values: CDR1 SGHNT, CDR2 YYREEE (reference sequence). The CDR3 has 15 amino acids. The J segment lost 7 bases and the V segment lost 2 bases, leaving 6 bases of the junction unmatched. CDR3 sequence: CASSFWTSGPNEQFF. The CDR3 DNA sequence: TGTGCCAGCAGCTTTTGGACTAGCGGACCTAATGAGCAGTTCTTC.

This chain connects TRBV19 to TRBJ1-1; D is ambiguous. The CDR3 has 13 amino acids. Germline V gene sequence: CDR1 LNHDA, CDR2 SQIVND (reference sequence). V lost 8 bases, J lost 6 bases, and 16 bases lay in between. CDR3 amino acids: CASSPGRPAEAFF. CDR3 nucleotides: TGTGCCAGTTCCCCCGGGAGACCAGCTGAAGCTTTCTTT.

This clone has just a few counts. V is TRBV15 and J is TRBJ1-6; perhaps TRBD1 as D (5 bases). CDR3 size: 13 residues. The germline CDR1 and CDR2 sequences are LNHNV and YYDKDF (reference sequence). The V and J ends lost 3 bases and 10 bases respectively, with 10 bases between them. The CDR3: CATSSTGGSPLHF. Written as DNA, the CDR3 is TGTGCCACCAGCAGTACAGGTGGATCACCCCTCCACTTT.

This clone was counted between two and nine times. Mismatch with germline at one junction end may stem from a read error. The V and J genes are TRBV7-9 and TRBJ1-6, with 7 bases identical to TRBD1. Germline V gene sequence: CDR1 SEHNR, CDR2 FQNEAQ (reference sequence). The CDR3 runs to 16 residues. The DNA of the CDR3 is TGTTCCAGCAGCTTGTCTATGGCAGGGGGGAATTCACCCCTCCACTTT. It encodes CSSSLSMAGGNSPLHF.

CDR3 in amino acids: CASSLDVGLATDTQYF. CDR3 sequence (DNA): TGTGCCAGCAGCTTGGATGTGGGACTAGCGACAGATACGCAGTATTTT. The V and J genes are TRBV5-4 and TRBJ2-3; 10 nucleotides line up with TRBD2. The CDR3 is 16 amino acids. Looked up from germline, CDR1 is SGHNT and CDR2 is YYREEE (reference sequence). After removal of 0 bases from V and 3 bases from J, the junction contained 4 bases not matched to a gene. The whole variable domain, remainder taken from reference TRBV5-4 and TRBJ2-3, is ETGVTQSPTHLIKTRGQQVTLRCSSQSGHNTVSWYQQALGQGPQFIFQYYREEENGRGNFPPRFSGLQFPNYSSELNVNALELDDSALYLCASSLDVGLATDTQYFGPGTRLTVL.

This chain links TRBV25-1 with TRBJ2-1; TRBD2 agrees at 7 bases. The germline V gene encodes CDR1 MGHDK and CDR2 SYGVNS. The length of the CDR3 is 15 residues. V was pared by 3 bases and J by 5 bases, with 7 bases of the junction left unmatched. DNA for the CDR3: TGTGCCAGCAGTGAGGGAACTAGCGCAAACAATGAGCAGTTCTTC. Protein sequence: CASSEGTSANNEQFF.

The rearrangement uses TRBV4-2 and TRBJ2-3, with TRBD2 matching 13 bases. This CDR3 comprises 15 residues. Germline-derived CDR1 and CDR2 are LGHNA and YNFKEQ. V dropped 1 base and J dropped 7; count of bases not matched to a gene: 2. In DNA form, the CDR3 reads TGTGCCAGCAGCCAAGGACTAGCGGGGGGCAATACGCAGTATTTT. It specifies CASSQGLAGGNTQYF.

This chain connects TRBV7-3 to TRBJ2-3, with 10 bases matching TRBD2. Trimming removed 5 bases from V and 4 bases from J; junction bases left unmatched: 9. Germline V gene data show CDR1 as SGHTA and CDR2 as FQGTGA. The CDR3 length is 16 residues. The CDR3 DNA is TGTGCCAGCAGCGCCAGACTAGCGGGTGTAGCAGATACGCAGTATTTT. Translating it yields CASSARLAGVADTQYF.

The V call is TRBV5-6, the J call TRBJ1-2; possible D gene TRBD1, 5 bases. The CDR3 spans 14 residues. V lost 4 bases and J 4 bases, leaving 14 bases between the germline ends. Looked up from germline, CDR1 is SGHDT and CDR2 is YYEEEE. CDR3 coding DNA: TGTGCCAGCAGCACTCCGACAGTCATCTATGGCTACACCTTC. Its translation: CASSTPTVIYGYTF. Using reference TRBV5-6 and TRBJ1-2 for the parts outside the CDR3, the full variable domain is DAGVTQSPTHLIKTRGQQVTLRCSPKSGHDTVSWYQQALGQGPQFIFQYYEEEERQRGNFPDRFSGHQFPNYSSELNVNALLLGDSALYLCASSTPTVIYGYTFGSGTRLTVV.

The chain joins TRBV4-3 to TRBJ2-7; D unresolved. Between the trimmed V and J ends, which lost 0 bases and 6 bases, there was a span of 12 bases. Per germline, CDR1 LGHNA and CDR2 YSLEER. The CDR3 sequence is 14 residues long. In DNA, the CDR3 is TGCGCCAGCAGCCAAGATTTTTCCCCCGGCGAGCAGTACTTC. As protein: CASSQDFSPGEQYF.

This rearrangement joins TRBV5-1 to TRBJ2-2; perhaps TRBD1 as D (6 bases). The CDR3 length is 13 residues. V lost 4 bases, J lost 6 bases, and 10 bases lay in between. Germline CDR1 SGHRS, CDR2 YFSETQ. This chain's CDR3 is CASSLQGSGELFF. The DNA for the CDR3 is TGCGCCAGCAGCCTGCAGGGGTCCGGGGAGCTGTTTTTT.

The rearrangement links TRBV28 to TRBJ1-2, with a tentative D call TRBD1 (5 bases). Germline assignment: CDR1 MDHEN and CDR2 SYDVKM. CDR3 size: 15 residues. Trimming cost V 6 bases and J 3 bases, with 17 bases left between them. The CDR3 nucleotides read TGTGCCAGCAGCCTTCAGAACGACAGACACTATGGCTACACCTTC. Translation: CASSLQNDRHYGYTF.

This rearrangement joins TRBV21-1 to TRBJ2-7; TRBD2, the D gene given by the table, was not confirmed from the DNA. TRBV21-1 is shown as a pseudogene. The CDR3 runs to 12 residues. The CDR3 reads CASSKLPYEQYF. CDR3 sequence (DNA): TGTGCCAGCAGCAAACTTCCCTACGAGCAGTACTTC.

This clone was counted between two and nine times. The gene calls are TRBV6-5 and TRBJ2-7, with D possibly TRBD1 on 5 matching bases. CDR1 and CDR2 (germline): MNHEY, SVGAGI. The V end was cut by 3 bases, the J end by 6 bases, with 12 bases between. The CDR3 extends over 13 amino acids. The chain's CDR3 is CASSYKAGREQYF. CDR3 DNA sequence: TGTGCCAGCAGTTATAAGGCAGGGCGCGAGCAGTACTTC.

This clone was seen only once. This chain uses TRBV7-3 with TRBJ2-7; 8 bases agree with TRBD2. This CDR3 has 14 amino acids. V trimming: 2 bases; J trimming: 5 bases; junction bases outside the gene matches: 5. Germline V gene sequence: CDR1 SGHTA, CDR2 FQGTGA. The CDR3 sequence is CASSLDGRGDEQYF. CDR3 bases: TGTGCCAGCAGCTTAGACGGGAGGGGGGACGAGCAGTACTTC. Filled out from reference TRBV7-3 and TRBJ2-7, the complete variable domain reads GAGVSQTPSNKVTEKGKYVELRCDPISGHTALYWYRQSLGQGPEFLIYFQGTGAADDSGLPNDRFFAVRPEGSVSTLKIQRTERGDSAVYLCASSLDGRGDEQYFGPGTRLTVT.

This clone was detected a few times. This chain links TRBV15 with TRBJ2-7; 10 bases line up with TRBD1. Trimming took 5 bases from V and 6 from J; bases not matched to a gene: 7. The CDR3 length is 14 residues. Germline V lookup: CDR1 LNHNV, CDR2 YYDKDF (reference sequence). The CDR3 here is CATSPPGQGTEQYF. Written as DNA, the CDR3 is TGTGCCACCAGCCCTCCGGGACAGGGGACCGAGCAGTACTTC.